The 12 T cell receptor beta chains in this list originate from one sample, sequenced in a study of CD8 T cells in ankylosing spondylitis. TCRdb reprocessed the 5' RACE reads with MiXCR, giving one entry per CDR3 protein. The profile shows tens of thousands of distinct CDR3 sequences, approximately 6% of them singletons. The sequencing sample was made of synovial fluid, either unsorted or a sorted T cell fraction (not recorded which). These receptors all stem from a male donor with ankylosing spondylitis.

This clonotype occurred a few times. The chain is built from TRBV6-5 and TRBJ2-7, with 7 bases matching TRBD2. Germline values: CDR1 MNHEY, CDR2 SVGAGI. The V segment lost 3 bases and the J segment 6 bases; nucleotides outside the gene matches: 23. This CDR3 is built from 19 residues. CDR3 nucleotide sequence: TGTGCCAGCAGTTATGTCTTGAAGTTTTGGAGCGGGATTCCAGGCGAGCAGTACTTC. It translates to CASSYVLKFWSGIPGEQYF.

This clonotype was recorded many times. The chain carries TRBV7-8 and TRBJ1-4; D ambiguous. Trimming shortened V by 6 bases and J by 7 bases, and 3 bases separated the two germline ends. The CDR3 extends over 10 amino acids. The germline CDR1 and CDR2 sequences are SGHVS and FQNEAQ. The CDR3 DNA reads TGTGCCAGCAGTTTTGAAAAACTGTTTTTT. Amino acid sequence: CASSFEKLFF.

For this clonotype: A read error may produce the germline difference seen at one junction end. The CDR3 loop is CSGEQASSYNEQF. In DNA, the CDR3 is TGCAGTGGGGAACAGGCAAGCTCCTACAATGAGCAGTTC. The chain recombines TRBV20-1 with TRBJ2-1; TRBD1 is a possible D gene (5 bases). CDR1 is DFQATT, CDR2 SNEGSKA, per germline (reference sequence). The CDR3 sequence is 13 residues long.

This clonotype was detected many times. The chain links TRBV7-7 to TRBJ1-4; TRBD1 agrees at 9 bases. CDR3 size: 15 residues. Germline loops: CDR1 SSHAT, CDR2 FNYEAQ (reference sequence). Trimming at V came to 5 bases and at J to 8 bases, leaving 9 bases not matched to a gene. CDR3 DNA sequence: TGTGCCAGCAGCCCCGGACAGGGGTTTTTCGAAAAACTGTTTTTT. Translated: CASSPGQGFFEKLFF.

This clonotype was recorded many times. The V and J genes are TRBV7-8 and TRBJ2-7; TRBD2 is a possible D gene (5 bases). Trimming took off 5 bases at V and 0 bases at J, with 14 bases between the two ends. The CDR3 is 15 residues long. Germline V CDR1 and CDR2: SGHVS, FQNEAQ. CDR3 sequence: CASSAGRMSSYEQYF. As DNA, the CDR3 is TGTGCCAGCAGCGCGGGCAGGATGAGCTCCTACGAGCAGTACTTC.

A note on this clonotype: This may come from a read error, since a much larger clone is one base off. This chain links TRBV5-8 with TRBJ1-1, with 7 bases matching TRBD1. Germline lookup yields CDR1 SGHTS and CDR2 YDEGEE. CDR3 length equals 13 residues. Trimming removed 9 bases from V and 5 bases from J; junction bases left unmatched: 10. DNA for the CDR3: TGTGCCATGAGAATCAGGGGGGGGACTGAAGCTTTCTTT. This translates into CAMRIRGGTEAFF.

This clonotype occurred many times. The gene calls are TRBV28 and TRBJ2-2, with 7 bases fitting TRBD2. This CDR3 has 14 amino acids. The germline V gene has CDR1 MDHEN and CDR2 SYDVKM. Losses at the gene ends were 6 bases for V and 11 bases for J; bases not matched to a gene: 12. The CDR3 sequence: CASRPGLAVTELFF. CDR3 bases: TGTGCCAGCAGACCCGGGCTAGCGGTAACCGAGCTGTTTTTT.

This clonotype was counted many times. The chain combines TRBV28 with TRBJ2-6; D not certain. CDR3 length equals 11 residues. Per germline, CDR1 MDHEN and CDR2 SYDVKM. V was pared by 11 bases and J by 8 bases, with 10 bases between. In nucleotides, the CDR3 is TGTGCCGCGAACGGGCCCAACGTCCTGACTTTC. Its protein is CAANGPNVLTF. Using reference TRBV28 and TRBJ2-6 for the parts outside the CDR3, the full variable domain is DVKVTQSSRYLVKRTGEKVFLECVQDMDHENMFWYRQDPGLGLRLIYFSYDVKMKEKGDIPEGYSVSREKKERFSLILESASTNQTSMYLCAANGPNVLTFGAGSRLTVL.

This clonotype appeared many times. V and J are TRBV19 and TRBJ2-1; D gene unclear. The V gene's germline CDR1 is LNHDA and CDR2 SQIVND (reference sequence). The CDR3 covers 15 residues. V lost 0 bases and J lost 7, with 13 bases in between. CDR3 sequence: CASSIDLSRSNEQFF. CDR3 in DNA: TGTGCCAGTAGTATAGATCTTTCCAGATCGAATGAGCAGTTCTTC.

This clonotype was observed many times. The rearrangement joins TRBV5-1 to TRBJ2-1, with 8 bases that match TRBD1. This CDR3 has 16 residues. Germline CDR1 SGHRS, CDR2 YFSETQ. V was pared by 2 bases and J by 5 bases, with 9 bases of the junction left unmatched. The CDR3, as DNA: TGCGCCAGCAGCTTAGGCGAGGACAGGGTAAACAATGAGCAGTTCTTC. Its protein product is CASSLGEDRVNNEQFF.

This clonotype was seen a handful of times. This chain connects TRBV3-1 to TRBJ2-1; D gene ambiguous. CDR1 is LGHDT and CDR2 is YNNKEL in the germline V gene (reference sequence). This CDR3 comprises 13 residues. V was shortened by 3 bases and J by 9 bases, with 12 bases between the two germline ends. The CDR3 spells CASSQLGRREQFF. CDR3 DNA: TGTGCCAGCAGCCAGCTCGGCCGGCGTGAGCAGTTCTTC.

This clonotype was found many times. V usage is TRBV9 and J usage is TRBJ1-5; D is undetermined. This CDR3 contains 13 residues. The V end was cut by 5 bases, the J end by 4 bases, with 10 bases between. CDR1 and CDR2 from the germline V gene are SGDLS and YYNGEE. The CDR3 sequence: CASRDRRNQPQHF. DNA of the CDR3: TGTGCCAGCAGGGACCGCCGTAATCAGCCCCAGCATTTT.